The 31 T cell receptor beta chains presented below share a single source sample, sequenced in a study of beta chain features in type 1 diabetes (dated by TCRdb to the late 2010s). Library preparation was by the immunoSEQ multiplex PCR assay. The entire amount of isolated RNA was reverse transcribed using the High Capacity cDNA Reverse Transcription Kit, so the sequenced TCRB transcripts were expressed ones. The table comes from immuneACCESS by way of TCRdb, which keeps in-frame sequences with V and J called. Part of the clones is missing from these tables; in studies checked, under half for an unresolved V gene and the rest for unknown reasons. This sample holds hundreds of thousands of clones; 10% to 15% were observed only once. The leading ten clones occupy less than 0.02% of the sample. Sequences were obtained from naive CD4+ T cells from blood. The cell subset or site label, as the study defines it: true naive CD4+ T cells. The receptors shown here come from a man between 18 and 35 years old in good health.

This clone showed up just a few times. This chain links TRBV5-1 with TRBJ2-1, with D perhaps matching TRBD1 (6 bases). Germline V gene data show CDR1 as SGHRS and CDR2 as YFSETQ. The V gene lost 0 bases and the J gene lost 6 bases, with 13 bases spanning the gap. The CDR3 contains 15 residues. CDR3 sequence (DNA): TGCGCCAGCAGCTTGGATCCAGGGGACGGCAATGAGCAGTTCTTC. Protein product: CASSLDPGDGNEQFF.

This clone has only a few counts. The chain uses TRBV18 and TRBJ2-1; 8 bases align to TRBD2. Trimming cost V 0 bases and J 10 bases; bases outside gene matches: 8. Germline V CDR1 and CDR2: KGHSH, LQKENI. The CDR3 consists of 15 residues. CDR3 bases: TGTGCCAGCTCACCACCGACTAGCGCGAGACAGGAGCAGTTCTTC. Translation gives CASSPPTSARQEQFF.

The chain uses TRBV15 and TRBJ2-7; D is unresolved. Trimming took off 0 bases at V and 3 bases at J, with 6 bases between the two ends. The CDR3 is made up of 13 amino acids. Germline assignment: CDR1 LNHNV and CDR2 YYDKDF (reference sequence). CDR3: CATSRDNRYEQYF. In DNA, the CDR3 is TGTGCCACCAGCAGAGATAATCGCTACGAGCAGTACTTC.

The rearrangement uses TRBV29-1 and TRBJ2-1; tentative D call: TRBD1 (5 bases). V lost 4 bases, J lost 0 bases, and 10 bases lay in between. CDR3 size: 14 residues. Germline CDR1 and CDR2: SQVTM and ANQGSEA. CDR3 nucleotide sequence: TGCAGCGTTGCTCAGGGAAGCTCCTACAATGAGCAGTTCTTC. Residues: CSVAQGSSYNEQFF.

This clone came up a few times. J is TRBJ2-7 and V is TRBV7-3; 11 nucleotides match TRBD1. The V gene end was trimmed by 2 bases and the J gene end by 4 bases; junction bases not matched to a gene: 10. The germline CDR1 and CDR2 sequences are SGHTA and FQGTGA. There are 17 residues in the CDR3. CDR3 region: CASSLFPADRGPYEQYF. The CDR3 nucleotides are TGTGCCAGCAGCTTATTCCCCGCGGACAGGGGGCCGTACGAGCAGTACTTC. Full variable domain (remainder filled in from reference TRBV7-3 and TRBJ2-7): GAGVSQTPSNKVTEKGKYVELRCDPISGHTALYWYRQSLGQGPEFLIYFQGTGAADDSGLPNDRFFAVRPEGSVSTLKIQRTERGDSAVYLCASSLFPADRGPYEQYFGPGTRLTVT.

The chain couples TRBV4-3 to TRBJ1-2, with TRBD1 identical over 8 bases. The trim removed 4 bases at V and 6 bases at J, leaving 7 bases unmatched. Germline-derived CDR1 and CDR2 are LGHNA and YSLEER. CDR3 length: 14 amino acids. The CDR3 DNA reads as TGCGCCAGCAGCCGATTGGGGGGACAGGATGGCTACACCTTC. Its protein product is CASSRLGGQDGYTF.

The gene calls are TRBV28 and TRBJ2-7; the match to TRBD1 covers 8 bases. The germline CDR1 and CDR2 sequences are MDHEN and SYDVKM. J lost 1 base, V lost 3 bases, and 2 bases had no gene match. The CDR3 consists of 14 residues. CDR3 nucleotide sequence: TGTGCCAGCAGTTTTGGGGACAGGTCCTACGAGCAGTACTTC. This encodes CASSFGDRSYEQYF.

The J gene is TRBJ1-1, the V gene TRBV7-9; D possibly corresponds to TRBD1 (6 bases). This CDR3 contains 14 residues. CDR1 is SEHNR, CDR2 FQNEAQ, per germline (reference sequence). Trimming shortened V by 1 base and J by 8 bases, and 14 bases separated the two germline ends. CDR3 in amino acids: CASSLEGEGSEAFF. The CDR3 region has the DNA TGTGCCAGCAGCTTAGAGGGGGAAGGCAGCGAAGCTTTCTTT. Variable domain in full (rest from reference TRBV7-9 and TRBJ1-1): DTGVSQNPRHKITKRGQNVTFRCDPISEHNRLYWYRQTLGQGPEFLTYFQNEAQLEKSRLLSDRFSAERPKGSFSTLEIQRTEQGDSAMYLCASSLEGEGSEAFFGQGTRLTVV.

The CDR3 spells CASSQDLLELYGYTF. CDR3 nucleotide sequence: TGCGCCAGCAGCCAAGATCTGTTGGAGCTCTATGGCTACACCTTC. V usage is TRBV4-3 and J usage is TRBJ1-2, with unresolved D. This CDR3 comprises 15 residues. Trimming left V 0 bases short and J 4 bases short, with 12 bases between. Germline lookup yields CDR1 LGHNA and CDR2 YSLEER.

The CDR3 reads CASSLVAGTGSFYGYTF. The DNA of the CDR3 is TGTGCCAGCAGCTTAGTTGCCGGGACAGGAAGCTTCTATGGCTACACCTTC. The chain has TRBV13 and TRBJ1-2; TRBD1 matches 8 bases. The CDR3 is 17 amino acids. Germline CDR1 PRHDT, CDR2 FYEKMQ (reference sequence). J lost 4 bases, V lost 1 base, and 11 bases had no gene match. Drawing the rest from reference TRBV13 and TRBJ1-2, the complete variable domain is AAGVIQSPRHLIKEKRETATLKCYPIPRHDTVYWYQQGPGQDPQFLISFYEKMQSDKGSIPDRFSAQQFSDYHSELNMSSLELGDSALYFCASSLVAGTGSFYGYTFGSGTRLTVV.

V gene TRBV29-1 combines with J gene TRBJ2-3; 9 bases match TRBD2. The CDR3 has 13 amino acids. Germline lookup yields CDR1 SQVTM and CDR2 ANQGSEA. V lost 6 bases, J lost 3 bases, and 4 bases stayed unmatched. The chain's CDR3 is CSVWTSETDTQYF. The CDR3 nucleotides are TGCAGCGTATGGACTAGCGAGACAGATACGCAGTATTTT.

This clone was recorded once. This chain uses TRBV7-3 with TRBJ2-3; 11 positions match TRBD2. V was pared by 3 bases and J by 0 bases, with 5 bases of the junction left unmatched. Germline V CDR1 and CDR2: SGHTA, FQGTGA. The CDR3 is 17 residues long. The CDR3 DNA reads as TGTGCCAGCAGCTTCGGGACTAGCGGAACTAGCACAGATACGCAGTATTTT. This encodes CASSFGTSGTSTDTQYF.

This clone was seen only a few times. This rearrangement joins TRBV7-2 to TRBJ1-5; D ambiguous. Germline V lookup: CDR1 SGHTA, CDR2 FQGNSA. Trimming removed 1 base at V and 0 bases at J, with 7 bases between. This CDR3 region has 15 residues. CDR3 region: CASSLDGDSNQPQHF. In DNA form, the CDR3 reads TGTGCCAGCAGCTTAGACGGAGATAGCAATCAGCCCCAGCATTTT.

A few counts support this clone. J is TRBJ2-1 and V is TRBV9, with 11 bases matching TRBD2. Germline values: CDR1 SGDLS, CDR2 YYNGEE. V shed 0 bases, J shed 7 bases, and the junction held 6 bases outside the gene matches. The CDR3 runs 16 residues. CDR3: CASSVALLAGENEQFF. The CDR3 DNA follows: TGTGCCAGCAGCGTAGCTCTACTAGCGGGAGAAAATGAGCAGTTCTTC.

The chain has TRBV7-3 and TRBJ2-5; 11 nucleotides match TRBD1. The CDR3 consists of 16 residues. The V and J ends lost 5 bases and 5 bases, in that order; junction bases with no gene match: 10. Per the germline V gene, CDR1 is SGHTA and CDR2 is FQGTGA. The CDR3 spells CASSPTGTGGRETQYF. CDR3 nucleotide sequence: TGTGCCAGCAGCCCTACGGGGACAGGGGGACGGGAGACCCAGTACTTC.

The CDR3 region has the DNA TGTGCCAGCAGCCCCACAGGGTCTCGAGAGACCCAGTACTTC. Its protein is CASSPTGSRETQYF. This chain joins TRBV5-6 and TRBJ2-5, with TRBD1 as a possible D gene (6 bases). The CDR3 covers 14 residues. V was trimmed by 4 bases and J by 4 bases, leaving 14 bases between them. Germline values: CDR1 SGHDT, CDR2 YYEEEE.

The rearrangement uses TRBV7-2 and TRBJ2-5; no clear D gene. The V end lost 5 bases, the J end lost 7 bases, and 8 bases lay between the germline ends. The CDR3 is 11 amino acids. Germline V gene lookup returns CDR1 SGHTA and CDR2 FQGNSA. CDR3 nucleotides: TGTGCCAGCAGCCCCTCCCGGACCCAGTACTTC. It translates to CASSPSRTQYF.

This clone was counted between two and nine times. This sequence joins TRBV30 and TRBJ2-3, with TRBD1 identical over 7 bases. The germline V gene encodes CDR1 GTSNPN and CDR2 SVGIG (reference sequence). The CDR3 is 14 amino acids. V trimming: 5 bases; J trimming: 2 bases; junction bases outside the gene matches: 7. CDR3 region: CAWGDRADTDTQYF. The DNA of the CDR3 is TGTGCCTGGGGTGACAGGGCCGACACAGATACGCAGTATTTT.

This clone was seen more than once but under ten times. This rearrangement joins TRBV30 to TRBJ2-7, with D perhaps matching TRBD1 (5 bases). This CDR3 is 15 amino acids long. The V end lost 0 bases, the J end lost 3 bases, and 15 bases lay between the germline ends. In germline, CDR1 is GTSNPN, CDR2 SVGIG (reference sequence). CDR3 loop: CAWSVQALLVYEQYF. CDR3 nucleotide sequence: TGTGCCTGGAGTGTACAGGCCCTCCTAGTCTACGAGCAGTACTTC.

This clone was seen only a few times. The chain carries TRBV18 and TRBJ2-2, with D tentatively TRBD2 (5 bases). There are 12 residues in the CDR3. Trimming cost V 3 bases and J 10 bases, with 9 bases left between them. Germline V lookup: CDR1 KGHSH, CDR2 LQKENI. CDR3 protein: CASSPGGPELFF. The CDR3 coding sequence is TGTGCCAGCTCACCTGGAGGCCCGGAGCTGTTTTTT. The whole variable domain, filled in from reference TRBV18 and TRBJ2-2, reads NAGVMQNPRHLVRRRGQEARLRCSPMKGHSHVYWYRQLPEEGLKFMVYLQKENIIDESGMPKERFSAEFPKEGPSILRIQQVVRGDSAAYFCASSPGGPELFFGEGSRLTVL.

The chain employs TRBV19 and TRBJ1-1; 7 bases align to TRBD1. Germline V lookup: CDR1 LNHDA, CDR2 SQIVND (reference sequence). CDR3 length: 14 residues. V was pared by 5 bases and J by 3 bases, with 6 bases of the junction left unmatched. CDR3 region: CASSAFTGDTEAFF. In DNA, the CDR3 is TGTGCCAGTAGTGCCTTTACAGGGGACACTGAAGCTTTCTTT. Variable domain in full (rest from reference TRBV19 and TRBJ1-1): DGGITQSPKYLFRKEGQNVTLSCEQNLNHDAMYWYRQDPGQGLRLIYYSQIVNDFQKGDIAEGYSVSREKKESFPLTVTSAQKNPTAFYLCASSAFTGDTEAFFGQGTRLTVV.

This clone turned up a few times. V gene TRBV6-1 combines with J gene TRBJ1-5; D is unclear. Germline CDR1 and CDR2: MNHNS and SASEGT. The V end lost 5 bases, the J end lost 4 bases, and 12 bases lay between the germline ends. This CDR3 comprises 14 residues. Written as DNA, the CDR3 is TGTGCCAGCAGTCGGGAAAGGGCAAATCAGCCCCAGCATTTT. Translating gives CASSRERANQPQHF.

This clone showed up just a few times. The V and J genes are TRBV28 and TRBJ2-7, with TRBD1 identical over 9 bases. CDR3 size: 14 residues. V shed 4 bases and J 6 bases; nucleotides not matched to a gene: 7. CDR1 and CDR2 (germline): MDHEN, SYDVKM. The CDR3 reads CASSSWDRVVEQYF. For the CDR3, the DNA is TGTGCCAGCAGTTCATGGGACAGGGTGGTCGAGCAGTACTTC. The whole variable domain, remainder taken from reference TRBV28 and TRBJ2-7, is DVKVTQSSRYLVKRTGEKVFLECVQDMDHENMFWYRQDPGLGLRLIYFSYDVKMKEKGDIPEGYSVSREKKERFSLILESASTNQTSMYLCASSSWDRVVEQYFGPGTRLTVT.

The sample holds a few counts of this clone. V is TRBV19 and J is TRBJ2-1, with TRBD2 identical over 10 bases. The CDR3 spans 13 residues. Germline V gene data show CDR1 as LNHDA and CDR2 as SQIVND (reference sequence). The J segment lost 9 bases and the V segment lost 4 bases, leaving 3 bases of the junction unmatched. The CDR3 nucleotides are TGTGCCAGTAGTACTAGCGGGAGAGGTGAGCAGTTCTTC. It is translated as CASSTSGRGEQFF.

This clone was seen only a few times. The chain has TRBV7-8 and TRBJ1-4; no clear D gene. The V end lost 0 bases, the J end lost 8 bases, and 16 bases lay between the germline ends. The CDR3 has 16 amino acids. The V gene's germline CDR1 is SGHVS and CDR2 FQNEAQ. This chain's CDR3 is CASSLARIFLGEKLFF. The CDR3 region has the DNA TGTGCCAGCAGCTTAGCCCGGATCTTCCTCGGGGAAAAACTGTTTTTT.

CDR3 residues: CASSPRLAGVENTQYF. The CDR3 DNA sequence: TGTGCCAGCAGCCCCCGTTTAGCGGGAGTTGAAAATACGCAGTATTTT. The chain couples TRBV7-9 to TRBJ2-3, with TRBD2 matching 9 bases. The CDR3 totals 16 residues. The germline V gene encodes CDR1 SEHNR and CDR2 FQNEAQ (reference sequence). V lost 5 bases and J lost 7; bases outside the gene matches: 13.

This clone has only a few counts. One end of the junction varies from germline; a read error may be responsible. Within the sample, other DNA sequences also encode this same CDR3. This chain links TRBV7-7 with TRBJ2-5; D ambiguous. CDR1 and CDR2 from the germline V gene are SSHAT and FNYEAQ (reference sequence). CDR3 size: 12 residues. The DNA for the CDR3 is TGTGCTAGCAGCTTATCGGGAGAGACCCAGTACTTC. It is translated as CASSLSGETQYF.

This clone has more than one count but fewer than ten. The chain joins TRBV29-1 to TRBJ1-2; TRBD1 matches 11 bases. The CDR3 runs 16 residues. Germline V CDR1 and CDR2: SQVTM, ANQGSEA. The J segment lost 4 bases and the V segment lost 4 bases, leaving 11 bases of the junction unmatched. The CDR3: CSVVSGQGAPGYGYTF. CDR3 nucleotide sequence: TGCAGCGTTGTCTCCGGACAGGGGGCGCCGGGCTATGGCTACACCTTC.

This clone was found a few times. This chain joins TRBV18 and TRBJ2-4; TRBD1 matches 8 bases. The CDR3 is 13 residues long. CDR1 KGHSH and CDR2 LQKENI come from the germline V gene. V lost 3 bases and J lost 8; bases outside the gene matches: 3. Here the CDR3 reads CASSPGQGDIQYF. DNA for the CDR3: TGTGCCAGCTCACCTGGACAGGGAGACATTCAGTACTTC.

The chain has TRBV28 and TRBJ1-4; D is perhaps TRBD1 (5 bases). The CDR3 sequence is 18 residues long. Germline loops: CDR1 MDHEN, CDR2 SYDVKM. Between the trimmed V and J ends, which lost 0 bases and 0 bases, there was a span of 14 bases. This chain's CDR3 is CASSLWIRTGPTNEKLFF. The CDR3, as DNA: TGTGCCAGCAGTTTATGGATTAGAACAGGACCAACTAATGAAAAACTGTTTTTT.

The rearrangement links TRBV6-5 to TRBJ2-7; TRBD1 matches 10 bases. CDR1 is MNHEY, CDR2 SVGAGI, per germline. V lost 6 bases and J lost 1; bases outside the gene matches: 6. The length of the CDR3 is 15 residues. CDR3 sequence (DNA): TGTGCCAGCAGGAGACCGGGACAGGGGTCCTACGAGCAGTACTTC. Amino acid sequence: CASRRPGQGSYEQYF.